What follows describes a single T cell receptor beta chain. Its antigen is still unknown. This specimen comes from a study of cytomegalovirus exposure and HLA in healthy donors. Study overall: Early release data held some 79 million unique TCRs from HLA-typed donors.

Amplification used 60 Vbeta primers and 13 Jbeta primers. Here immunoSEQ multiplex PCR was the method, and the copy in TCRdb shows in-frame clones only, minus some. The sample holds around 200,000 clones, roughly 79% seen once. V was trimmed by 2 bases and J by 6 bases, leaving 14 bases between them. The CDR3 runs to 15 residues. Germline CDR1 SGHTA, CDR2 FQGTGA. Whole-study results and caveats: Accurate predictions that matched the HLA-A and HLA-B alleles of most subjects were reportedly made from TCR beta sequences. In an earlier analysis, productive rearrangement rates for most beta V segments clustered near 87% or 30%.

The chain links TRBV7-3 to TRBJ2-1; D is uncertain. The sample comprised PBMCs. The TCR originated in a male donor in good health and CMV-seronegative. The CDR3 DNA reads TGTGCCAGCAGCTTACTAGTAGGCTTGAGCAATGAGCAGTTCTTC. This translates into CASSLLVGLSNEQFF.